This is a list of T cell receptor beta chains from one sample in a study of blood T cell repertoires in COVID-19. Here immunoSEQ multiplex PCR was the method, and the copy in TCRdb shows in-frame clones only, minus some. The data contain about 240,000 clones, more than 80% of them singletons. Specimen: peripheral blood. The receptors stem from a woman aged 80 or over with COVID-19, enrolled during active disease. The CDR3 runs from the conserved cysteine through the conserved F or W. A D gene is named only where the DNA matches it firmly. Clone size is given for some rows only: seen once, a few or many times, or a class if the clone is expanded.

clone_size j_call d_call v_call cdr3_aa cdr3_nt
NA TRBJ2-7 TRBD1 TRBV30 CAWNYRDRGHSYEQYF TGTGCCTGGAACTACCGGGACAGGGGACATTCCTACGAGCAGTACTTC
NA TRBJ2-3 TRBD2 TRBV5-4 CASSLVLAGGLDTQYF TGTGCCAGCAGCTTGGTCCTAGCGGGAGGCCTAGATACGCAGTATTTT
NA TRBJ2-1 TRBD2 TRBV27 CASSSVLAGDNEQFF TGTGCCAGCAGTTCGGTCCTAGCGGGAGACAATGAGCAGTTCTTC
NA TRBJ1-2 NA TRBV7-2 CASSLAVGSSDGYTF TGTGCCAGCAGCTTAGCGGTAGGGTCTAGCGATGGCTACACCTTC
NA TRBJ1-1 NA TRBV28 CASSSSSGAEAFF TGTGCCAGCAGTTCGAGCTCAGGGGCTGAAGCTTTCTTT
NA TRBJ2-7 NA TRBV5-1 CASSGQLEQYF TGCGCCAGCAGTGGACAGCTCGAGCAGTACTTC
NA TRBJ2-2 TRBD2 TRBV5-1 CASSRAGLANGELFF TGCGCCAGCAGCCGGGCAGGACTAGCCAACGGGGAGCTGTTTTTT
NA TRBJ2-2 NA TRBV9 CASSVANLNAGELFF TGTGCCAGCAGCGTTGCTAATCTTAACGCCGGGGAGCTGTTTTTT
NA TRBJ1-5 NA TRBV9 CASSVEAGGDQPQHF TGTGCCAGCAGCGTAGAGGCTGGGGGGGATCAGCCCCAGCATTTT
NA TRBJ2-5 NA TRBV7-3 CASSSYGRRETQYF TGTGCCAGCAGCTCCTACGGAAGGAGAGAGACCCAGTACTTC
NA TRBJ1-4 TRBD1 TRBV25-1 CASSDLSTFDRGNEKLFF TGTGCCAGCAGTGATCTCTCAACGTTCGACAGGGGTAATGAAAAACTGTTTTTT
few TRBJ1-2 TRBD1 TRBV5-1 CASSLTGGGHYGYTF TGCGCCAGCAGCTTGACAGGGGGCGGTCACTATGGCTACACCTTC
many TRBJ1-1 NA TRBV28 CASSPGDGGANTEAFF TGTGCCAGCAGTCCGGGGGACGGGGGGGCAAACACTGAAGCTTTCTTT
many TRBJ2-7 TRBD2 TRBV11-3 CASSLTSGTYEQYF TGTGCCAGCAGCTTAACTAGCGGGACATACGAGCAGTACTTC
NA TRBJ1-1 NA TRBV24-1 CATSDGRGFTEAFF TGTGCCACCAGTGATGGCAGGGGTTTCACTGAAGCTTTCTTT
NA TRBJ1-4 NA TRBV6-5 CASSYERAGNEKLFF TGTGCCAGCAGTTACGAGAGGGCCGGTAATGAAAAACTGTTTTTT
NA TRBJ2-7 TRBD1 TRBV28 CASSRKGAGEHEQYF TGTGCCAGCAGCAGAAAGGGGGCAGGGGAGCACGAGCAGTACTTC
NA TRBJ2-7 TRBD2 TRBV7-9 CASSLARGSGATYEQYF TGTGCCAGCAGCTTAGCCCGCGGGAGCGGGGCTACCTACGAGCAGTACTTC
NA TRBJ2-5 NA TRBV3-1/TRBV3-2 CASTRYPVQETQYF TGTGCCAGCACCCGATATCCAGTTCAAGAGACCCAGTACTTC
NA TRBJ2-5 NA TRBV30 CAWSRGVVETQYF TGTGCCTGGAGCCGAGGTGTAGTGGAGACCCAGTACTTC
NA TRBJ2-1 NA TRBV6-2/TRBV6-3 CASSYQPWRGPSYNEQFF TGTGCCAGCAGTTACCAACCCTGGCGGGGCCCCTCATACAATGAGCAGTTCTTC
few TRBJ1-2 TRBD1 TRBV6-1 CASSEALGTGSYGYTF TGTGCCAGCAGTGAAGCGCTTGGGACAGGGTCCTATGGCTACACCTTC
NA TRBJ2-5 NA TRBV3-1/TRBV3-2 CASSQDWAGGADQETQYF TGTGCCAGCAGCCAAGATTGGGCCGGTGGAGCGGACCAAGAGACCCAGTACTTC
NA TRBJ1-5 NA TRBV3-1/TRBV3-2 CASSQEGVQPQHF TGTGCCAGCAGCCAAGAAGGGGTTCAGCCCCAGCATTTT
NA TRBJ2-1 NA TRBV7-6 CASSLDPDSPAVLYNEQFF TGTGCCAGCAGCTTAGATCCGGACAGTCCGGCCGTCCTGTACAATGAGCAGTTCTTC
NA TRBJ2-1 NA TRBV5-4 CASSLGGGRYNEQFF TGTGCCAGCAGCTTGGGCGGGGGCCGTTACAATGAGCAGTTCTTC
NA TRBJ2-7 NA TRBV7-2 CASSLSLDEQYF TGTGCCAGCAGCCTATCTCTGGACGAGCAGTACTTC
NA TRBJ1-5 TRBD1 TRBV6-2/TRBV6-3 CASSTGTGLRNQPQHF TGTGCCAGCAGTACCGGGACAGGACTTAGGAATCAGCCCCAGCATTTT
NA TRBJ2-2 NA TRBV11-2 CASSLEGPGELFF TGTGCCAGCAGCTTAGAGGGGCCCGGGGAGCTGTTTTTT
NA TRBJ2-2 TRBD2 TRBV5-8 CASSRWISGGATGELFF TGTGCCAGCAGCCGCTGGATTAGCGGGGGGGCCACCGGGGAGCTGTTTTTT
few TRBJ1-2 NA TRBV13 CASSLGGGEDYGYTF TGTGCCAGCAGCTTAGGCGGTGGGGAGGACTATGGCTACACCTTC